This T cell receptor beta chain came from a study of cytomegalovirus exposure and HLA in healthy donors. Study context: Among about 179 million T cells, an earlier analysis found roughly 110 million unique TCR beta sequences.

60 Vbeta and 13 Jbeta primers were used in PCR. The protocol was immunoSEQ multiplex PCR, while the TCRdb copy is restricted to in-frame clones and leaves out a portion. The repertoire includes under 70,000 clones, 86% of them detected once, and roughly 2% sits in the top ten. Broader study findings: What TCR beta sequences reportedly achieved was accurate prediction of HLA-A and HLA-B alleles in most subjects.

The length of the CDR3 is 15 residues. Germline loops: CDR1 SGHRS, CDR2 YFSETQ. Remarks on this clone: What it binds is not known.

The receptor comes from a woman aged 25-40 years in good health and CMV-seronegative. The specimen was PBMCs. The chain uses TRBV5-1 and TRBJ2-5, with 10 bases that match TRBD2. The assigned J gene may be wrong: the sequence end matches TRBJ2-7 better. The CDR3 loop is CASSLAVAGGYEQYF. DNA of the CDR3: TGCGCCAGCAGCTTGGCCGTAGCGGGAGGATACGAGCAGTACTTC.